This T cell receptor beta chain is drawn from a study of OX40 agonist ivuxolimab in advanced cancers. Study-wide results and limits: Averaged across samples, CD8+ T cells carried more expanded clones than CD4+ did. Among patients with partial responses at 0.1-3.0 mg/kg, clonal expansion was among the lowest.

Points on this clone: Its antigen is not known.

The V gene's germline CDR1 is SQVTM and CDR2 ANQGSEA. The CDR3 length is 13 residues. Trimming left V 7 bases short and J 3 bases short, with 16 bases between. Using immunoSEQ multiplex PCR, the repertoire was profiled, and TCRdb retains in-frame clones only, with some absent. Altogether about 69,000 clones are present, approximately 90% being singletons, with the ten largest covering 0.25% to 0.3%. The clonotype was recovered from an adult with an advanced solid tumor such as melanoma, head and neck, liver or kidney cancer. The starting material was CD4+ or CD8+ T cells sorted from blood, obtained in a trial of the OX40 agonist ivuxolimab. This sequence joins TRBV29-1 and TRBJ2-7; the D gene could be TRBD1 or TRBD2 (6 bases each). Here the CDR3 reads CSAEGDFGYEQYF. Written as DNA, the CDR3 is TGCAGCGCTGAGGGGGACTTCGGCTACGAGCAGTACTTC.